Listed below are T cell receptor beta chains from one sample, sequenced in a study of shared clonotypes between healthy human individuals. Measured with immunoSEQ multiplex PCR; TCRdb has only the in-frame clones, and not every one. The sample has over a million clones; around three quarters are singletons. The sequenced sample consisted of memory CD4+ T cells from PBMCs. These receptors were taken from a man aged 18-30 years in good health. Some clones in this sample may be carry-over from other donors' samples. CDR3s include the opening cysteine and the closing phenylalanine or tryptophan. Each record gives: D gene, clone size, J gene, V gene, CDR3 DNA, CDR3 protein. A D gene is named only where the DNA matches it firmly. Size is stated for part of the rows, as once, few or many counts, or as a class when the clone is expanded.

-,-,TRBJ2-3,TRBV11-2,TGTGCCAGCAGCTTAGATCCGGCAGATACGCAGTATTTT,CASSLDPADTQYF
-,-,TRBJ1-2,TRBV5-1,TGCGCCAGCAGCTCCCAACCACAGGGAAACGACTATGGCTACACCTTC,CASSSQPQGNDYGYTF
-,-,TRBJ1-1,TRBV6-6,TGTGCCAGCAGTGGAAACTTACTCCCTGACACTGAAGCTTTCTTT,CASSGNLLPDTEAFF
-,-,TRBJ1-1,TRBV6-5,TGTGCCAGCAGTAACCGAGGGGCTGAAGCTTTCTTT,CASSNRGAEAFF
TRBD1,-,TRBJ1-2,TRBV6-5,TGTGCCAGCAGTTACCAGGGGGCGGTTGAGTATGGCTACACCTTC,CASSYQGAVEYGYTF
TRBD2,-,TRBJ2-3,TRBV5-1,TGCGCCAGCAGCTGGGTCGGTAGAACTAGCGGCACAGATACGCAGTATTTT,CASSWVGRTSGTDTQYF
-,-,TRBJ1-2,TRBV7-9,TGTGCCAGCAGCTTAGTAGCTTGGGGGGAGAATGGCTACACCTTC,CASSLVAWGENGYTF
-,few,TRBJ2-3,TRBV9,TGTGCCAGCAGCCTCAGTGGACTGCACGTCGATACGCAGTATTTT,CASSLSGLHVDTQYF
-,-,TRBJ1-5,TRBV6-4,TGTGCCAGCAGTGCTCCGAGCAATCAGCCCCAGCATTTT,CASSAPSNQPQHF
-,-,TRBJ2-5,TRBV5-4,TGTGCCAGCAGCTTGTCGACCAGCTTACTTCAAGAGACCCAGTACTTC,CASSLSTSLLQETQYF
TRBD2,-,TRBJ2-3,TRBV2,TGTGCCAGCAGTGAACTCAGCGGGAGGGCCTGGGATACGCAGTATTTT,CASSELSGRAWDTQYF
-,-,TRBJ1-5,TRBV12-5,TGTGCTAGTGGTTTGGGGAACGGCCGCAATCAGCCCCAGCATTTT,CASGLGNGRNQPQHF
TRBD1,-,TRBJ2-3,TRBV28,TGTGCCAGCAGTCTGGCAGGACAGGGACCGAGCACAGATACGCAGTATTTT,CASSLAGQGPSTDTQYF
TRBD2,once,TRBJ2-5,TRBV30,TGTGCCGCGGGACTAGCGGGGACTAAAGAGACCCAGTACTTC,CAAGLAGTKETQYF
TRBD1,-,TRBJ1-2,TRBV29-1,TGCAGCGTAGGAAAGGGACAGTACTATGGCTACACCTTC,CSVGKGQYYGYTF
-,-,TRBJ2-1,TRBV30,TGTGCCTGGAGGATAGTCGCTGAGCAGTTCTTC,CAWRIVAEQFF
-,-,TRBJ2-1,TRBV27,TGTGCCAGCAGTAGTCCCGGGACCCCCGGGTGTGTCTTC,CASSSPGTPGCVF
-,once,TRBJ2-3,TRBV5-4,TGTGCCAGCAGCTTGGTCGAGAAGGGCACAGATACGCAGTATTTT,CASSLVEKGTDTQYF
-,-,TRBJ2-4,TRBV4-1,TGCGCCAGCAGCCTACGGACTGAAAAAAACATTCAGTACTTC,CASSLRTEKNIQYF
-,few,TRBJ2-3,TRBV7-2,TGTGCCAGCAGCACGTGGACTTCTAGCACAGATACGCAGTATTTT,CASSTWTSSTDTQYF
TRBD1,-,TRBJ2-5,TRBV15,TGTGCCACCAGCAGAGGGACAGGGGGGTACCAAGAGACCCAGTACTTC,CATSRGTGGYQETQYF
TRBD1,once,TRBJ1-2,TRBV5-4,TGTGCCAGCAGCCCGTGGACAGGGTTGGGCTACACCTTC,CASSPWTGLGYTF
-,-,TRBJ1-1,TRBV6-1,TGTGCCAGCCCAAGCGAGGCCAGCCAGCGAGCTTTCTTT,CASPSEASQRAFF
TRBD2,-,TRBJ2-7,TRBV4-1,TGCGCCAGCAGTCGAACAGCGCTAGCGGGAGGGCCCGGCGAGCAGTACTTC,CASSRTALAGGPGEQYF
-,-,TRBJ1-1,TRBV7-9,TGTGCCAGCCCTAGGAGTGAGGGGTTGGCTGAAGCTTTCTTT,CASPRSEGLAEAFF
-,-,TRBJ2-5,TRBV5-1,TGCGCCAGCAGCTGGGGGGTGGGTCAAGAGACCCAGTACTTC,CASSWGVGQETQYF
-,-,TRBJ2-7,TRBV2,TGTGCCAGCAGTGCTCGGGCAGGGGCAGGGGACGAGCAGTACTTC,CASSARAGAGDEQYF
-,-,TRBJ2-7,TRBV7-8,TGTGCCAGCAGCTTAAAGGGGAGGGGGGTCGAGCAGTACTTC,CASSLKGRGVEQYF